This T cell receptor beta chain was sequenced during a study of blood T cell repertoires in COVID-19. The overall study: Samples came from the United States, Italy and Spain, spanning acute and convalescent COVID-19. PBMCs, B-cell-depleted T cells, or T cells were the source of the cDNA or gDNA that made up the material.

Original handling: Amplification of reference gene primers was used by the study to estimate nucleated cell counts. TCRdb keeps only in-frame clones here, not all; method: immunoSEQ multiplex PCR. That table supplies the V and J calls and clone size; D and trimming were determined from the DNA. The sample has about 120,000 clones; approximately 87% are singletons. The sequence came from a man aged 55 to 70 with acute or convalescent COVID-19. Sequencing was carried out using peripheral blood.

The CDR3 DNA reads as TGTGCCAGCAGCTTAGATCGGGGATCCACCGGGGAGCTGTTTTTT. Translation: CASSLDRGSTGELFF. The J gene is TRBJ2-2, the V gene TRBV7-9, with D possibly matching TRBD2 (5 bases). Germline CDR1 reads SEHNR; CDR2 reads FQNEAQ (reference sequence). V gave up 1 base and J gave up 4 bases, with 10 bases separating them. The CDR3 loop spans 15 amino acids.